The sequence of this TCR beta chain was determined in a study of T cell responses to AZD1222 COVID-19 vaccine. Across the whole study: The study pooled second doses at about 4 or about 12 weeks. Broader study findings: The donor cohort was predominantly white British with a female majority, and clonal diversity may have been underestimated. Unmutated variant regions are reportedly targeted by nearly half of spike-specific TCRs. At 160-218 and 743-854, vaccine-associated CD4 TCRs were dominant, and they spanned spike.

Measured with immunoSEQ multiplex PCR; TCRdb has only the in-frame clones, and not every one. In the table there are roughly 120,000 clones, roughly 87% of which are singletons. In the case of this clone: Its specificity is unknown.

Trimming removed 5 bases from V and 3 bases from J, with 10 bases in between. Germline CDR1 reads SEHNR; CDR2 reads FQNEAQ (reference sequence). The CDR3 length is 14 residues. The receptor was derived from an adult in good health. The material sequenced was peripheral blood, taken on day 0 of AZD1222 vaccination. The V gene is TRBV7-9, the J gene TRBJ2-2; D perhaps matches TRBD2 (5 bases). As DNA, the CDR3 is TGTGCCAGCAGCATCAGCGGAGACACCGGGGAGCTGTTTTTT. This translates into CASSISGDTGELFF.